The 13 T cell receptor beta chains presented below share a single source sample, sequenced in a study of radiation and T cells in renal cell carcinoma. Time point specified: baseline pretreatment blood. Indicated treatment: 15 Gy SBRT to primary tumor, nephrectomy 4 weeks later. The protocol was immunoSEQ multiplex PCR, while the TCRdb copy is restricted to in-frame clones and leaves out a portion. Of 150,000 or so clones listed, nearly 90% were seen once; the top ten hold about 12%. The source was blood, collected from a patient whose treatment included radiotherapy and nephrectomy. All receptors derive from a woman aged 50 to 60 with renal cell carcinoma.

The chain carries TRBV9 and TRBJ2-2, with 9 bases identical to TRBD1. Germline trimming cut 4 bases from V and 6 bases from J; bases unmatched to any gene: 4. The germline CDR1 and CDR2 sequences are SGDLS and YYNGEE. The CDR3 extends over 14 amino acids. CDR3 in DNA: TGTGCCAGCAGCTGGGACAGGGAAGCCGGGGAGCTGTTTTTT. Protein product: CASSWDREAGELFF.

This clone was found a few times. The J gene is TRBJ1-1, the V gene TRBV5-6, with D unresolved. CDR1 is SGHDT and CDR2 is YYEEEE in the germline V gene. Trimming left V 4 bases short and J 4 bases short, with 17 bases between. CDR3 size: 15 residues. DNA for the CDR3: TGTGCCAGCAGCCTTAGGACTGGCGGGAGCACTGAAGCTTTCTTT. The encoded protein is CASSLRTGGSTEAFF.

J is TRBJ1-1 and V is TRBV9, with D perhaps matching TRBD1 (5 bases). With 2 bases removed from V and 4 bases from J, the gap between germline ends came to 12 bases. Germline lookup yields CDR1 SGDLS and CDR2 YYNGEE. The CDR3 length is 14 residues. The CDR3 reads CASSVGGVSTEAFF. CDR3 nucleotides: TGTGCCAGCAGCGTGGGGGGTGTGTCCACTGAAGCTTTCTTT.

The chain employs TRBV5-4 and TRBJ1-2, with 8 bases matching TRBD1. CDR1 and CDR2 from the germline V gene are SGHNT and YYREEE (reference sequence). Unmatched junction bases numbered 3, after V lost 0 bases and J lost 5 bases. The CDR3 runs to 14 residues. CDR3: CASSLAGGWYGYTF. The CDR3 bases are TGTGCCAGCAGCTTGGCAGGGGGCTGGTATGGCTACACCTTC. Full variable domain (rest looked up from reference TRBV5-4 and TRBJ1-2): ETGVTQSPTHLIKTRGQQVTLRCSSQSGHNTVSWYQQALGQGPQFIFQYYREEENGRGNFPPRFSGLQFPNYSSELNVNALELDDSALYLCASSLAGGWYGYTFGSGTRLTVV.

The gene calls are TRBV19 and TRBJ1-2; D remains unclear. V was cut by 3 bases and J by 1 base, with 6 bases left in between. Germline V gene sequence: CDR1 LNHDA, CDR2 SQIVND (reference sequence). The CDR3 has 13 residues. The CDR3 nucleotides read TGTGCCAGTAGTATCTATAGTAACTATGGCTACACCTTC. It is translated as CASSIYSNYGYTF.

The chain links TRBV29-1 to TRBJ1-1, with 9 bases that match TRBD1. This CDR3 has 15 amino acids. CDR1 SQVTM and CDR2 ANQGSEA come from the germline V gene. V lost 7 bases to trimming and J lost 1 base; unmatched junction nucleotides: 10. Here the CDR3 DNA reads TGCAGCGCATCACGGACAGGGGATGAGAACACTGAAGCTTTCTTT. Translating it yields CSASRTGDENTEAFF.

A single count supports this clone. The CDR3 loop reads CASSRSGGYQPQHF. Here the CDR3 DNA reads TGTGCCAGCAGCCGATCAGGGGGGTATCAGCCCCAGCATTTT. The chain links TRBV11-2 to TRBJ1-5, with TRBD1 identical over 7 bases. CDR1 is SGHAT, CDR2 FQNNGV, per germline. V lost 5 bases, J lost 5 bases, and 6 bases stayed unmatched. CDR3 length equals 14 residues. Supplemented by reference TRBV11-2 and TRBJ1-5, the full variable domain reads EAGVAQSPRYKIIEKRQSVAFWCNPISGHATLYWYQQILGQGPKLLIQFQNNGVVDDSQLPKDRFSAERLKGVDSTLKIQPAKLEDSAVYLCASSRSGGYQPQHFGDGTRLSIL.

The chain joins TRBV9 to TRBJ2-7; D may be TRBD2 (5 bases). The germline V gene has CDR1 SGDLS and CDR2 YYNGEE. V was pared by 4 bases and J by 2 bases, with 16 bases between. This CDR3 contains 15 residues. CDR3 sequence: CASSIQSGSPYEQYF. The CDR3 DNA sequence: TGTGCCAGCAGCATCCAGTCGGGATCACCCTACGAGCAGTACTTC.

J is TRBJ1-6 and V is TRBV4-1, with D possibly matching TRBD1 (5 bases). Looked up from germline, CDR1 is MGHRA and CDR2 is YSYEKL. The CDR3 runs to 17 residues. Trimming cost V 2 bases and J 0 bases, with 11 bases left between them. The CDR3 coding sequence is TGCGCCAGCAGCCAATCACCCCAGGGCTCCTATAATTCACCCCTCCACTTT. This encodes CASSQSPQGSYNSPLHF.

The CDR3 is CASSPREETQYF. In DNA form, the CDR3 reads TGTGCCAGCTCACCCAGGGAAGAGACCCAGTACTTC. V gene TRBV18 combines with J gene TRBJ2-5; possibly TRBD1 for D (5 bases). The CDR3 has 12 residues. The ends were cut back, 3 bases at V and 3 bases at J, with 5 bases in the middle. Germline V lookup: CDR1 KGHSH, CDR2 LQKENI.

This clone turned up a few times. This sequence joins TRBV10-3 and TRBJ2-7; D is undetermined. V was cut by 3 bases and J by 7 bases, with 13 bases left in between. Germline V CDR1 and CDR2: ENHRY, SYGVKD. CDR3 length: 13 amino acids. The CDR3 is CAISEGSRIEQYF. The CDR3 nucleotides are TGTGCCATCAGTGAAGGTTCAAGAATAGAGCAGTACTTC.

This chain links TRBV6-1 with TRBJ1-2; 7 positions agree with TRBD1. Per germline, CDR1 MNHNS and CDR2 SASEGT. This CDR3 comprises 16 residues. J gave up 2 bases and V 3 bases, and 9 bases lay outside the gene matches. The CDR3, as DNA: TGTGCCAGCAGTGACCCACAGGGGCTAGGCAACTATGGCTACACCTTC. It codes for CASSDPQGLGNYGYTF.

This clone has just a few counts. This chain uses TRBV10-1 with TRBJ1-1; no definite D call. Trimming took 4 bases from V and 0 from J, leaving 6 bases between them. The CDR3 sequence is 13 residues long. The V gene's germline CDR1 is WNHNN and CDR2 SYGVQD (reference sequence). The CDR3 is CASSVTVNTEAFF. CDR3 DNA: TGCGCCAGCAGTGTTACAGTGAACACTGAAGCTTTCTTT.